This T cell receptor (beta chain) was recovered during a study of cytomegalovirus exposure and HLA in healthy donors. In the PCR, 60 Vbeta and 13 Jbeta primers were used. Profiled with immunoSEQ multiplex PCR; TCRdb holds only in-frame clones, not every one. Of 90,000 to 110,000 clones in the sample, about 80% were seen once. In this sample, this clone turned up once. Antigen: not known. Study results and caveats: Highly shared variants forming one cluster were likely a sequencing artifact.

The sequence derives from a woman between 45 and 65 years old in good health and CMV-seropositive. What was sequenced was PBMCs.

Here the CDR3 reads CASSGTGEAYEQYF. The CDR3 nucleotides are TGTGCCAGTAGTGGGACAGGAGAAGCCTACGAGCAGTACTTC. The chain recombines TRBV19 with TRBJ2-7, with TRBD1 identical over 8 bases. This CDR3 contains 14 residues. V was clipped by 5 bases and J by 2 bases; unmatched bases: 5. CDR1 is LNHDA, CDR2 SQIVND, per germline (reference sequence).